What follows are 3 T cell receptor beta chains derived from one specimen sequenced in a study of beta chain features in type 1 diabetes. Expressed TCRB transcripts were sequenced after all isolated RNA was converted to cDNA. Here immunoSEQ multiplex PCR was the method, and the copy in TCRdb shows in-frame clones only, minus some. The repertoire holds under 400,000 clones, with less than 20% as singletons. Sample: naive CD4+ T cells from blood. The receptors originated from a woman in her late teens or twenties in good health.

V is TRBV11-2 and J is TRBJ1-2; TRBD1 matches 11 bases. This CDR3 contains 14 residues. The J segment lost 6 bases and the V segment lost 1 base, leaving 1 base of the junction unmatched. Per the germline V gene, CDR1 is SGHAT and CDR2 is FQNNGV. The CDR3: CASSLGDRGDGYTF. Written as DNA, the CDR3 is TGTGCCAGCAGCTTAGGGGACAGGGGGGATGGCTACACCTTC.

The chain uses TRBV29-1 and TRBJ1-1; 7 bases map to TRBD1. This CDR3 has 13 amino acids. Germline-derived CDR1 and CDR2 are SQVTM and ANQGSEA. V lost 4 bases, J lost 5 bases, and 7 bases stayed unmatched. CDR3 in DNA: TGCAGCGTTGGCCTACAGGGGTATACTGAAGCTTTCTTT. Residues: CSVGLQGYTEAFF.

This clone was recorded a few times. This chain uses TRBV5-1 with TRBJ2-7; 9 nucleotides line up with TRBD1. V gave up 6 bases and J gave up 2 bases; unmatched junction bases: 3. The CDR3 is made up of 13 amino acids. The V gene's germline CDR1 is SGHRS and CDR2 YFSETQ. The CDR3 bases are TGCGCCAGCAAAGGGACAGGGACCTACGAGCAGTACTTC. Encoded protein: CASKGTGTYEQYF.